This T cell receptor (beta chain) was captured in a study of T cell responses to AZD1222 COVID-19 vaccine. V gave up 0 bases and J gave up 0 bases, with 7 bases separating them. This CDR3 has 15 amino acids. TCRdb's copy holds only in-frame clones and misses some; the assay was immunoSEQ multiplex PCR. The sample contains tens of thousands of clones, 88% of which appear only once. This chain connects TRBV5-3 to TRBJ2-1; D call uncertain. TRBV5-3 qualifies as an ORF whose function is uncertain. Sample: peripheral blood, taken on day 0 of AZD1222 vaccination. This sequence was found in an adult in good health. DNA for the CDR3: TGTGCCAGAAGCTTGGTACGGAGCTCCTACAATGAGCAGTTCTTC. Residues: CARSLVRSSYNEQFF.